The next 17 T cell receptor beta chains were all read from a single sample in a study of T cell responses to AZD1222 COVID-19 vaccine. Libraries were prepared by immunoSEQ multiplex PCR; TCRdb keeps only in-frame clonotypes and omits some of them. The table shows about 160,000 clones, with 94% occurring only once. Specimen: peripheral blood, collected on day 0 of AZD1222 vaccination. The source is an adult in good health.

V usage is TRBV7-7 and J usage is TRBJ2-3, with D perhaps TRBD1 (5 bases). This CDR3 is 17 amino acids long. The germline V and J ends were trimmed by 1 base and 6 bases, with 20 bases remaining between them. Per germline, CDR1 SSHAT and CDR2 FNYEAQ (reference sequence). CDR3 amino acids: CASSLGQNRSFEDTQYF. The CDR3 nucleotides read TGTGCCAGCAGCTTAGGACAGAACCGTAGCTTTGAGGATACGCAGTATTTT.

Points on this clone: An end of the junction does not agree with germline; a read error may underlie this. V usage is TRBV18 and J usage is TRBJ1-6, with 9 bases matching TRBD1. CDR1 is KGHSH, CDR2 LQKENI, per germline. The CDR3 has 16 residues. The CDR3 sequence: CASSPNRDRANSPLHF. The CDR3 DNA reads as TGTGCCAGCTCACCAAACCGGGACAGGGCTAATTCCCCCCTCCACTTT.

This sequence joins TRBV7-9 and TRBJ1-2; D is perhaps TRBD1 (5 bases). Per germline, CDR1 SEHNR and CDR2 FQNEAQ (reference sequence). The CDR3 runs to 13 residues. The V gene lost 7 bases and the J gene lost 7 bases, with 16 bases spanning the gap. The CDR3 loop reads CASITGGDSGYTF. The CDR3, as DNA: TGTGCCAGCATCACGGGAGGGGATAGTGGCTACACCTTC.

The J gene is TRBJ1-2, the V gene TRBV5-5; D not certain. V dropped 0 bases and J dropped 3 bases, with 12 bases sitting between them. This CDR3 region has 15 residues. Germline CDR1 is SGHKS and CDR2 is YYEKEE (reference sequence). The CDR3 region is CASSLEGLNDYGYTF. CDR3 DNA: TGTGCCAGCAGCTTGGAAGGGCTTAATGACTATGGCTACACCTTC.

This chain connects TRBV5-1 to TRBJ2-5, with D possibly TRBD1 on 6 matching bases. Germline CDR1 SGHRS, CDR2 YFSETQ. This CDR3 contains 14 residues. The germline V and J ends were trimmed by 3 bases and 2 bases, with 11 bases remaining between them. The DNA for the CDR3 is TGCGCCAGCAGCTACGGACAGCCTCAAGAGACCCAGTACTTC. Its translation: CASSYGQPQETQYF.

The chain employs TRBV7-2 and TRBJ2-5; D not resolved. CDR3 size: 12 residues. V was cut by 3 bases and J by 5 bases, with 7 bases left in between. The germline CDR1 and CDR2 sequences are SGHTA and FQGNSA. CDR3 residues: CASSFYGETQYF. The DNA of the CDR3 is TGTGCCAGCAGCTTCTACGGGGAGACCCAGTACTTC.

The V gene is TRBV16, the J gene TRBJ1-6, with D perhaps TRBD1 (5 bases). V was clipped by 5 bases and J by 7 bases, with 21 bases between them. Per the germline V gene, CDR1 is KGHSY and CDR2 is FQNENV. The CDR3 contains 17 residues. The CDR3 sequence is CASSAHSPGVMNSPLHF. The CDR3 DNA is TGTGCCAGCAGCGCTCACTCACCGGGGGTGATGAATTCACCCCTCCACTTT.

The gene calls are TRBV7-6 and TRBJ2-1; 9 bases match TRBD2. Germline V gives CDR1 SGHVS, CDR2 FNYEAQ. Losses at the gene ends were 5 bases for V and 8 bases for J; bases not matched to a gene: 7. The CDR3 length is 14 residues. CDR3 loop: CASSRTSAHDEQFF. As DNA, the CDR3 is TGTGCCAGCAGCCGGACTAGCGCTCACGATGAGCAGTTCTTC.

This rearrangement joins TRBV12-3 or TRBV12-4 to TRBJ2-1; D unclear. V lost 2 bases and J lost 14, with 10 bases in between. This CDR3 has 11 residues. The CDR3 region has the DNA TGTGCCAGCAGTTTAAGGCGAGAAGAGTTCTTC. Translating it yields CASSLRREEFF.

This clone came up a few times. The rearrangement uses TRBV4-3 and TRBJ1-3; no clear D. The germline gives CDR1 LGHNA, CDR2 YSLEER. V was trimmed by 0 bases and J by 8 bases, leaving 14 bases between them. The CDR3 length is 15 residues. This CDR3 is CASSQESFLMDTIYF. The CDR3 DNA reads TGCGCCAGCAGCCAAGAATCGTTCCTGATGGACACCATATATTTT.

This rearrangement joins TRBV7-9 to TRBJ2-1; TRBD1 or TRBD2 may be the D gene (5 bases each). Germline V lookup: CDR1 SEHNR, CDR2 FQNEAQ (reference sequence). The CDR3 spans 15 residues. Trimming pared 4 bases from V and 4 bases from J, leaving 14 bases between. CDR3 nucleotides: TGTGCCAGCAGCTCCTCCCCTGGGGGATACAATGAGCAGTTCTTC. Translated: CASSSSPGGYNEQFF.

This rearrangement joins TRBV6-1 to TRBJ1-5, with D perhaps matching TRBD1 (6 bases). Trimming removed 3 bases from V and 5 bases from J, with 14 bases in between. CDR1 is MNHNS and CDR2 is SASEGT in the germline V gene. The CDR3 consists of 15 residues. CDR3 nucleotides: TGTGCCAGCAGTGACGAGGACAGTCGCTATCAGCCCCAGCATTTT. This gives the protein CASSDEDSRYQPQHF.

This chain uses TRBV3-1 (or the pseudogene TRBV3-2) with TRBJ2-3; tentatively, D is TRBD2 (6 bases). CDR1 and CDR2 from the germline V gene are LGHDT and YNNKEL (reference sequence). V lost 1 base, J lost 5 bases, and 16 bases lay in between. This CDR3 contains 16 residues. The CDR3: CASSQAGLEYRDTQYF. The CDR3, as DNA: TGTGCCAGCAGCCAAGCGGGACTTGAATATAGAGATACGCAGTATTTT.

The chain combines TRBV11-3 with TRBJ1-2; D is unclear. Germline CDR1 SGHNT, CDR2 YENEEA. The V and J ends lost 0 bases and 1 base respectively, with 6 bases between them. This CDR3 has 14 amino acids. The CDR3 nucleotides read TGTGCCAGCAGCTTAGATTCCGATAACTATGGCTACACCTTC. Translation: CASSLDSDNYGYTF.

The rearrangement joins TRBV9 to TRBJ1-1; D gene unclear. The V gene's germline CDR1 is SGDLS and CDR2 YYNGEE. The CDR3 is made up of 14 amino acids. V was clipped by 0 bases and J by 6 bases, with 12 bases between them. CDR3 DNA sequence: TGTGCCAGCAGCGTAGCTTCTGGGGTGGCTGAAGCTTTCTTT. It specifies CASSVASGVAEAFF.

This chain joins TRBV19 and TRBJ2-2, with TRBD2 as a possible D gene (6 bases). V shed 4 bases and J shed 6 bases, with 15 bases lying between them. CDR1 and CDR2 from the germline V gene are LNHDA and SQIVND (reference sequence). The CDR3 runs to 15 residues. CDR3 amino acids: CASSRKGDSAGELFF. The CDR3 nucleotides read TGTGCCAGTAGTAGGAAAGGGGACTCTGCCGGGGAGCTGTTTTTT.

The rearrangement joins TRBV2 to TRBJ1-2, with unresolved D. CDR3 length: 15 amino acids. Looked up from germline, CDR1 is SNHLY and CDR2 is FYNNEI. V lost 2 bases, J lost 6 bases, and 16 bases lay in between. The DNA for the CDR3 is TGTGCCAGCAGTGAAAGGCTAGCCAGTGTGAATGGCTACACCTTC. This encodes CASSERLASVNGYTF.